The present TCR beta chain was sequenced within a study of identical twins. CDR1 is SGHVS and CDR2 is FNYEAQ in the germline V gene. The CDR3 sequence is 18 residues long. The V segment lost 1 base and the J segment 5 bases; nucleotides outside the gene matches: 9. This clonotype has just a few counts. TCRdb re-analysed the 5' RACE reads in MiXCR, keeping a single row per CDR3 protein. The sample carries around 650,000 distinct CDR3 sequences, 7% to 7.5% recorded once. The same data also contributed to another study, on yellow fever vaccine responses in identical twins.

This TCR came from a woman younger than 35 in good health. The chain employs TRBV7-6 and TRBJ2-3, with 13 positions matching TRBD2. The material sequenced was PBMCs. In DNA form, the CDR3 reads TGTGCCAGCAGCTTAGTAGGCACTAGCGGGGGGGCCGGAGATACGCAGTATTTT. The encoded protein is CASSLVGTSGGAGDTQYF. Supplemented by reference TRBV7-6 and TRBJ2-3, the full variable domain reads GAGVSQSPRYKVTKRGQDVALRCDPISGHVSLYWYRQALGQGPEFLTYFNYEAQQDKSGLPNDRFSAERPEGSISTLTIQRTEQRDSAMYRCASSLVGTSGGAGDTQYFGPGTRLTVL.